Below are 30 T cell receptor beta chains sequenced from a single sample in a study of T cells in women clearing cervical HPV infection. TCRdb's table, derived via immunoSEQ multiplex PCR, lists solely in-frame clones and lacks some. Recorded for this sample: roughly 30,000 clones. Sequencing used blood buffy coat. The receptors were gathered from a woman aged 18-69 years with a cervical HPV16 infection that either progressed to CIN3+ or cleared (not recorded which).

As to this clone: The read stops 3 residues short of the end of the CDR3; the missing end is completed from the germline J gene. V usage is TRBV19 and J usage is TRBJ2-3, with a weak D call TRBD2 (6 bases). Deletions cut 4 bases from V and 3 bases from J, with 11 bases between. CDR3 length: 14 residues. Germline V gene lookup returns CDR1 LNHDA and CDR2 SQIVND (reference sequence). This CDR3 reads CASSRAGKTDTQYF. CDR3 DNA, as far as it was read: TGTGCCAGTAGTAGGGCGGGAAAGACAGATACG.

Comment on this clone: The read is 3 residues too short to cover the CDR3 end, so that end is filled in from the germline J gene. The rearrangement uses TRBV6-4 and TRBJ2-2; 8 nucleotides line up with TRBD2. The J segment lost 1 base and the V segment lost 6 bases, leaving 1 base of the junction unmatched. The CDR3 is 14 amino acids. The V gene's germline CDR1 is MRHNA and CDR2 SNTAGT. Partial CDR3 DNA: TGTGCCAGCAGAACTAGCGGGAACACCGGGGAG. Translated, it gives CASRTSGNTGE. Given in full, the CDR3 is CASRTSGNTGELFF.

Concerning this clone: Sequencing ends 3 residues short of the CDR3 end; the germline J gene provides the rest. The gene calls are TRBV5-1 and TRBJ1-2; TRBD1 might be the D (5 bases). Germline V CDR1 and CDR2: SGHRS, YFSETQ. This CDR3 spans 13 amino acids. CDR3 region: CASSLGAGLGYTF. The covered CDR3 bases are TGCGCCAGCAGCTTGGGTGCAGGGCTGGGC. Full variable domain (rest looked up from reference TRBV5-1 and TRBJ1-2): KAGVTQTPRYLIKTRGQQVTLSCSPISGHRSVSWYQQTPGQGLQFLFEYFSETQRNKGNFPGRFSGRQFSNSRSEMNVSTLELGDSALYLCASSLGAGLGYTFGSGTRLTVV.

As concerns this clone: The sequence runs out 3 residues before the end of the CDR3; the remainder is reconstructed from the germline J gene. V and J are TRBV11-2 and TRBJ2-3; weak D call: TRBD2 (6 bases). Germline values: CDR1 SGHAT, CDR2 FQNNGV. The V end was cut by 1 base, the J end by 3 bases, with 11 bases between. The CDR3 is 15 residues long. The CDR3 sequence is CASSLGTTETDTQYF. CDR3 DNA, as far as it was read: TGTGCCAGCAGCTTAGGGACTACGGAAACAGATACG.

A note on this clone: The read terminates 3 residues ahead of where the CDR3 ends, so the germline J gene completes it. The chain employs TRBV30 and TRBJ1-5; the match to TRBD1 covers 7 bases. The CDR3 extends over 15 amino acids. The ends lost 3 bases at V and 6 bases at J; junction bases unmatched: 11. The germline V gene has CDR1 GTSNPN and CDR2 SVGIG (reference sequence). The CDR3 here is CAWSKWGQGGQPQHF. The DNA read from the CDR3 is TGTGCCTGGAGCAAATGGGGGCAGGGGGGTCAGCCC.

The CDR3 protein is CASCSSYEQYF. Partial CDR3 DNA: TGTGCCAGTTGTAGCTCCTACGAG. V and J are TRBV28 and TRBJ2-7; D gene uncertain. The read gets to within 3 residues of the CDR3 end, and the germline J gene fills in the rest. CDR1 is MDHEN and CDR2 is SYDVKM in the germline V gene. The CDR3 is 11 amino acids. The V end lost 9 bases, the J end lost 0 bases, and 6 bases lay between the germline ends.

The sequenced part of the CDR3 DNA is TGCGCCAGCAGCTTGGTGGCCAGGGGAGTTATAAATGAG. This encodes CASSLVARGVINE. The whole CDR3 sequence is CASSLVARGVINEQFF. V and J are TRBV5-1 and TRBJ2-1; TRBD1 is a possible D gene (6 bases). The read gets to within 3 residues of the CDR3 end, and the germline J gene fills in the rest. Germline V gives CDR1 SGHRS, CDR2 YFSETQ. The CDR3 runs 16 residues. V dropped 0 bases and J dropped 7 bases, with 17 bases sitting between them.

CDR3 residues: CASSWQGMGDYGYTF. CDR3 bases read: TGCGCCAGCAGCTGGCAGGGTATGGGTGACTATGGC. The J gene is TRBJ1-2, the V gene TRBV5-1; D might be TRBD1 (5 bases). The read terminates 3 residues before the CDR3 end, so the remaining end is supplied by the germline J gene. V was shortened by 3 bases and J by 3 bases, with 15 bases between the two germline ends. Germline V CDR1 and CDR2: SGHRS, YFSETQ. The CDR3 length is 15 residues.

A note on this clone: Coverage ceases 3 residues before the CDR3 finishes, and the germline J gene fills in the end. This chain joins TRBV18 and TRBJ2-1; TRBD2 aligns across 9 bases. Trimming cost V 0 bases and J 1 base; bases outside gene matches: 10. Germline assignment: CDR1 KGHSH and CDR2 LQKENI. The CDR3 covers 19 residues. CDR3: CASSPPRRGGYRSYNEQFF. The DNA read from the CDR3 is TGTGCCAGCTCACCACCGAGGCGGGGGGGCTATAGGTCCTACAATGAG.

The chain's CDR3 is CASSLVISTSTDTQYF. CDR3 DNA (partial): TGCGCCAGCAGCTTGGTAATTAGTACTAGCACAGATACG. The V call is TRBV5-1, the J call TRBJ2-3, with D unresolved. The read comes to an end 3 residues before the CDR3 does, leaving the germline J gene to fill in the end. Trimming removed 0 bases from V and 0 bases from J, with 11 bases in between. CDR3 size: 16 residues. Germline V gives CDR1 SGHRS, CDR2 YFSETQ.

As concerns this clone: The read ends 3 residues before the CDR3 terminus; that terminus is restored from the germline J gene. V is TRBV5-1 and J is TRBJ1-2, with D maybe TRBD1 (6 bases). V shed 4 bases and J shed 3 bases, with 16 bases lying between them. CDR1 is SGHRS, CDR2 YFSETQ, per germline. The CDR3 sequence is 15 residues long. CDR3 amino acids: CASSLDSQGHYGYTF. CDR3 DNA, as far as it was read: TGCGCCAGCAGCCTTGATTCCCAGGGGCACTATGGC.

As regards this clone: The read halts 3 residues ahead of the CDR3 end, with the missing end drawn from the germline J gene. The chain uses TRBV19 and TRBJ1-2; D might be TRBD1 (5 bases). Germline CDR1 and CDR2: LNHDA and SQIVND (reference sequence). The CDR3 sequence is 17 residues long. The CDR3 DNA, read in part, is TGTGCCAGTAGCCACCCATTGGGACTAGCGGAGGATAATGAC. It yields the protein CASSHPLGLAEDND. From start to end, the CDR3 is CASSHPLGLAEDNDYTF.

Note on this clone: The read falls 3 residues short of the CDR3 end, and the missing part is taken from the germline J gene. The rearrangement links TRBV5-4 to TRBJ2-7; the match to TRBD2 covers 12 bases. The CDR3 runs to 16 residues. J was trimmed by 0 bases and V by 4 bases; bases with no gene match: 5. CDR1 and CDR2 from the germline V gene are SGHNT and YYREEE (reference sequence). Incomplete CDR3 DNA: TGTGCCAGCAGCGCGGCTAGCGGGAGGGCCTCCTACGAG. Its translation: CASSAASGRASYE. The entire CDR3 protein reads CASSAASGRASYEQYF.

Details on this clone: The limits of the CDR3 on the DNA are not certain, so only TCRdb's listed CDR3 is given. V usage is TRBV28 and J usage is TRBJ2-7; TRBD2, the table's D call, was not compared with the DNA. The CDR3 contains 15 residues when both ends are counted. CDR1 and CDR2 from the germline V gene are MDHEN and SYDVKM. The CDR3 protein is CASSSSGGKMYEQYF.

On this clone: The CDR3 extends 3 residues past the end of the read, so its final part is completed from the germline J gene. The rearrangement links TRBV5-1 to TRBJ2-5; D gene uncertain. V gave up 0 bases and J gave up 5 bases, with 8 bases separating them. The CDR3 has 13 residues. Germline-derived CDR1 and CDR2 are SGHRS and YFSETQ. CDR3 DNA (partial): TGCGCCAGCAGCTTGGCAGGAAGGGAGACC. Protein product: CASSLAGRET. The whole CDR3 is CASSLAGRETQYF.

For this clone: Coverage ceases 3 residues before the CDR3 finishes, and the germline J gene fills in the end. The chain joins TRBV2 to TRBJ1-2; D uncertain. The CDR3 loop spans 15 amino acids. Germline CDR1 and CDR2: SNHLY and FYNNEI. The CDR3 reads CASKGGSGLIYDYTF. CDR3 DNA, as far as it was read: TGTGCCAGCAAGGGTGGTAGCGGATTAATCTACGAC. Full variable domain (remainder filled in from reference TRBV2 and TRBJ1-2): EPEVTQTPSHQVTQMGQEVILRCVPISNHLYFYWYRQILGQKVEFLVSFYNNEISEKSEIFDDQFSVERPDGSNFTLKIRSTKLEDSAMYFCASKGGSGLIYDYTFGSGTRLTVV.

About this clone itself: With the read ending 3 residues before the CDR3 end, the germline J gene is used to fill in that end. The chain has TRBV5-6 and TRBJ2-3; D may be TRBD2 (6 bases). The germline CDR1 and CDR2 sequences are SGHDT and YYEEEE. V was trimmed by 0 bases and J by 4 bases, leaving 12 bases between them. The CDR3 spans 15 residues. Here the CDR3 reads CASSLGLAQPDTQYF. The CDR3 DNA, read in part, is TGTGCCAGCAGCTTGGGGCTAGCGCAACCAGATACG. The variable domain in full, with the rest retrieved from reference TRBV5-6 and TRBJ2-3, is DAGVTQSPTHLIKTRGQQVTLRCSPKSGHDTVSWYQQALGQGPQFIFQYYEEEERQRGNFPDRFSGHQFPNYSSELNVNALLLGDSALYLCASSLGLAQPDTQYFGPGTRLTVL.

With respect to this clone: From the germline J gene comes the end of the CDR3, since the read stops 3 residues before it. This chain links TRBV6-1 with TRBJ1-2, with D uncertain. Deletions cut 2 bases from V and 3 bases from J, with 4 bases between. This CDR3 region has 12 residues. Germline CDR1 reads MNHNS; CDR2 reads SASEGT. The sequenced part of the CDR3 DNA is TGTGCCAGCAGTGAACTCGACTATGGC. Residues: CASSELDYG. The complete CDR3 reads CASSELDYGYTF.

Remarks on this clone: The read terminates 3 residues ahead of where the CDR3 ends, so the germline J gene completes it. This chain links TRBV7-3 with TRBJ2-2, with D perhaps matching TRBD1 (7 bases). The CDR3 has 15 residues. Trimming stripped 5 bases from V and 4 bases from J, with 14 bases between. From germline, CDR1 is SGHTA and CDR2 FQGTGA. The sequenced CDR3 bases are TGTGCCAGCAGCGTCACGCAGGGGGGCACCGGGGAG. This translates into CASSVTQGGTGE. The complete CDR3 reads CASSVTQGGTGELFF.

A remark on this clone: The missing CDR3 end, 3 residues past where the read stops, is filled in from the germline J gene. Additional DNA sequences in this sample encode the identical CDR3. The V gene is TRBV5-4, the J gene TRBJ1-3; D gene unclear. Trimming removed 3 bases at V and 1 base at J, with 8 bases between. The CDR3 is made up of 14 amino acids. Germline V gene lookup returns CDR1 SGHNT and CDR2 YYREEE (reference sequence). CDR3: CASSSGLSGNTIYF. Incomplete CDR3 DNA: TGTGCCAGCAGCTCGGGTTTGTCTGGAAACACC.

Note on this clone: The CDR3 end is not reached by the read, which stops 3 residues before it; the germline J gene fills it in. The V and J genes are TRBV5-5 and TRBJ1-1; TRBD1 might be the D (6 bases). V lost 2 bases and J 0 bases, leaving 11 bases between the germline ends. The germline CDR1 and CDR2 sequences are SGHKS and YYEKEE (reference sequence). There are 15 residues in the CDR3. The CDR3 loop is CASSLNPGVNTEAFF. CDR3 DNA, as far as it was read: TGTGCCAGCAGCTTAAATCCAGGGGTGAACACTGAA.

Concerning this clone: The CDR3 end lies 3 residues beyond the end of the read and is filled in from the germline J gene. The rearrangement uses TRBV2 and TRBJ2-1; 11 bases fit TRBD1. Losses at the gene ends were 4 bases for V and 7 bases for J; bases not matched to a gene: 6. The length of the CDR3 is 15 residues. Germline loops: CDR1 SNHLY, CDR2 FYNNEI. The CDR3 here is CASSGGQGALNEQFF. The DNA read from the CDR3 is TGTGCCAGCAGTGGTGGACAGGGGGCCTTGAATGAG.

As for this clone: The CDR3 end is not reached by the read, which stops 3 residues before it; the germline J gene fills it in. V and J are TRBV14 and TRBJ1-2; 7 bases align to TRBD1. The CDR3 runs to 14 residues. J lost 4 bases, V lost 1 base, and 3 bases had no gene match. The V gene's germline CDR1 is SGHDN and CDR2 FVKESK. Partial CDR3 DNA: TGTGCCAGCAGCCAAGGCAGGACAGGCTATGGC. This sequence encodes CASSQGRTGYG. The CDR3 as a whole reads CASSQGRTGYGYTF.

CDR3 residues: CASSLVAGSSGANVLTF. The sequenced CDR3 bases are TGCGCCAGCAGCTTGGTTGCAGGAAGCTCTGGGGCCAACGTC. The chain joins TRBV5-1 to TRBJ2-6, with D uncertain. The read stops 3 residues short of the end of the CDR3; the missing end is completed from the germline J gene. CDR3 size: 17 residues. The V end was cut by 0 bases, the J end by 0 bases, with 10 bases between. Per germline, CDR1 SGHRS and CDR2 YFSETQ.

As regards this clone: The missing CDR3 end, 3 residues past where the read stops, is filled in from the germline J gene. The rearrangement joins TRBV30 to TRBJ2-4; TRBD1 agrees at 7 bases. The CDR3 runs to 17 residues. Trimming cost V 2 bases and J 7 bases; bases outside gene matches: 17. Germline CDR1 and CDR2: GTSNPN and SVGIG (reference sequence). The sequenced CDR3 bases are TGTGCCTGGAGTATGGGTACGAACAGGGGCATGAGGAACATT. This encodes CAWSMGTNRGMRNI. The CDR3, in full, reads CAWSMGTNRGMRNIQYF.

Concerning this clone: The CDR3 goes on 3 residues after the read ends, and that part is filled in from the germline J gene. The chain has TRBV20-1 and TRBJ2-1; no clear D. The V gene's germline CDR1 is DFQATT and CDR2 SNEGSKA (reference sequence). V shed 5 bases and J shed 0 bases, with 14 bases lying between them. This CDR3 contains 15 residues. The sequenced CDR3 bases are TGCAGTGCTCTCCAAGGGCTCCACTCCTACAATGAG. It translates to CSALQGLHSYNE. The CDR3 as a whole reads CSALQGLHSYNEQFF.

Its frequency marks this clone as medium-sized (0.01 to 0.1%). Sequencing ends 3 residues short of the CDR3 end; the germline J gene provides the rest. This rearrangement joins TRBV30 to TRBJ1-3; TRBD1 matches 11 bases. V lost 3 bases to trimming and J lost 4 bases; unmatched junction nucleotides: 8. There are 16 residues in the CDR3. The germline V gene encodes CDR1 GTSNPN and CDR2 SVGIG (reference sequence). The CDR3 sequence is CAWRGQGAVSGNTIYF. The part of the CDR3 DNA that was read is TGTGCCTGGAGAGGACAGGGGGCGGTGTCGGGAAACACC. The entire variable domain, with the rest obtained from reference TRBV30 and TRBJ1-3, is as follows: SQTIHQWPATLVQPVGSPLSLECTVEGTSNPNLYWYRQAAGRGLQLLFYSVGIGQISSEVPQNLSASRPQDRQFILSSKKLLLSDSGFYLCAWRGQGAVSGNTIYFGEGSWLTVV.

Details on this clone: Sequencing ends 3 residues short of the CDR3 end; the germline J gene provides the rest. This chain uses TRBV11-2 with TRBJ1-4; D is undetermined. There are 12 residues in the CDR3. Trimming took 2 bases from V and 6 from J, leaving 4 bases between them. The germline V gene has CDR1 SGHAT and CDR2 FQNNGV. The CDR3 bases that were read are TGTGCCAGCAGCTTATCGTATGAAAAA. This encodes CASSLSYEK. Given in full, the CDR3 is CASSLSYEKLFF.

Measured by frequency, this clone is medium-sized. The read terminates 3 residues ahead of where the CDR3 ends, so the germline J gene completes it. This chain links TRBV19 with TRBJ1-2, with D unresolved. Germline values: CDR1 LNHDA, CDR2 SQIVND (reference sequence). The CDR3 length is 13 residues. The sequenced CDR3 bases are TGTGCCAGTAGTGCAAATAGGGTAGGAGGC. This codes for CASSANRVGG. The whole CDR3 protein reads CASSANRVGGYTF.

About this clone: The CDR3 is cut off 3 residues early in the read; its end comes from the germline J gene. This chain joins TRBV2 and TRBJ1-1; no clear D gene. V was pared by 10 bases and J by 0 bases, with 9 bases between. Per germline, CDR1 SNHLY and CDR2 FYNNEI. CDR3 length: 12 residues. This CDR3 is CATKVMNTEAFF. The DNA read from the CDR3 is TGTGCCACCAAGGTTATGAACACTGAA. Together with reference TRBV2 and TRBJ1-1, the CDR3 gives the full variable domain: EPEVTQTPSHQVTQMGQEVILRCVPISNHLYFYWYRQILGQKVEFLVSFYNNEISEKSEIFDDQFSVERPDGSNFTLKIRSTKLEDSAMYFCATKVMNTEAFFGQGTRLTVV.